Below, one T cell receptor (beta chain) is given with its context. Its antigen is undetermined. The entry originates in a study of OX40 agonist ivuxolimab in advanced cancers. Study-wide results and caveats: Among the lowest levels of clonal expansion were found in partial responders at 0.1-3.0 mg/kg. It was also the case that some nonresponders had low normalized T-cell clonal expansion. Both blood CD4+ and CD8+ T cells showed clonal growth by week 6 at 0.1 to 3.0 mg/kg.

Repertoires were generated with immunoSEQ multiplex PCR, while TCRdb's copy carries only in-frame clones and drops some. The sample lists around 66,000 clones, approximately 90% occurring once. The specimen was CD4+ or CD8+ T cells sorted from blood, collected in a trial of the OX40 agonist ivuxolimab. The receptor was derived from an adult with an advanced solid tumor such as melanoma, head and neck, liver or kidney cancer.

The CDR3 DNA reads TGTGCCAGCAGCTTGACCCCCTCCACCTACTACGAGCAGTACTTC. Translating gives CASSLTPSTYYEQYF. This chain uses TRBV7-2 with TRBJ2-7; D ambiguous. V was shortened by 3 bases and J by 3 bases, with 15 bases between the two germline ends. Germline lookup yields CDR1 SGHTA and CDR2 FQGNSA. This CDR3 has 15 amino acids.